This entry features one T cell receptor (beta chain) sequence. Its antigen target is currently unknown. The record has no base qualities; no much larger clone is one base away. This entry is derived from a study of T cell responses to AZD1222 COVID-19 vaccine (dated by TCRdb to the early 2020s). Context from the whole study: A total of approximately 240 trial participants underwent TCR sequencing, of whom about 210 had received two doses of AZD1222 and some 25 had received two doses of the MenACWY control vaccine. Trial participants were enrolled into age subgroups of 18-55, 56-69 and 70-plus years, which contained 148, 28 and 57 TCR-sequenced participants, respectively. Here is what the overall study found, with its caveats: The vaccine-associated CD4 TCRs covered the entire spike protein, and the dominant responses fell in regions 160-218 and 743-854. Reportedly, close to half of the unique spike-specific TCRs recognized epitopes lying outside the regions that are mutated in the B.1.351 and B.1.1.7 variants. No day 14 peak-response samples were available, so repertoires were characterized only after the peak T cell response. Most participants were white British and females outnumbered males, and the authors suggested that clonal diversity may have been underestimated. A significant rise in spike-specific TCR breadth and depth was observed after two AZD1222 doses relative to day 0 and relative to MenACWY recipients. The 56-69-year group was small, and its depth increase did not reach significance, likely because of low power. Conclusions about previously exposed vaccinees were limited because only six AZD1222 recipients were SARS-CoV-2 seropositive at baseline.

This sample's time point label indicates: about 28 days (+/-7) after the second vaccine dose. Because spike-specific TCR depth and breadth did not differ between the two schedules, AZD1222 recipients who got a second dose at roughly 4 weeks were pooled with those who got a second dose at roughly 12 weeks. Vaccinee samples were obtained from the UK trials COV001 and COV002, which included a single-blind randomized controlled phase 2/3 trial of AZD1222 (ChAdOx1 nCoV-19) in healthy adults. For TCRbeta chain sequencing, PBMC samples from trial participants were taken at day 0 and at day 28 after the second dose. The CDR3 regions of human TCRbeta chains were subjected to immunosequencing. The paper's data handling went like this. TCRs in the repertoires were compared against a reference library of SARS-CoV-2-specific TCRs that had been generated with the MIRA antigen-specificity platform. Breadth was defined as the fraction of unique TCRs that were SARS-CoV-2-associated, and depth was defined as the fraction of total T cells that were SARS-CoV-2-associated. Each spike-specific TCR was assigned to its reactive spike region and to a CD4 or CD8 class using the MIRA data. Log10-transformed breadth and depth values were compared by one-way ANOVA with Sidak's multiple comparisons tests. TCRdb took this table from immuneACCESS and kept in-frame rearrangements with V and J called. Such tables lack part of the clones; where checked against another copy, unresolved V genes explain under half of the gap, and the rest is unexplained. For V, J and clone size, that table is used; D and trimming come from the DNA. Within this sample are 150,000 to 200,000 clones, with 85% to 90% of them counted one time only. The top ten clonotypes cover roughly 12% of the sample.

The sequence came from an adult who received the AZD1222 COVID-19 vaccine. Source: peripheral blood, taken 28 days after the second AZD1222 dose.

CDR3 loop: CASSPTGGPIGYTF. The nucleotide sequence reads as follows: TGTGCCAGCAGCCCTACAGGGGGACCTATCGGCTACACCTTC. The sequence links TRBV7-2 to TRBJ1-2, and 8 junction bases match TRBD1. The germline V gene provides CDR1 SGHTA and CDR2 FQGNSA. The CDR3 covers 14 residues, taking in both the cysteine and the phenylalanine. Here the CDR3 DNA is all that survives: 42 bases in frame from base 1. Trimming accounts for 5 bases at V and 8 bases at J, while the number of junction bases matched to no gene is 10.